The entry below gives a single TCR beta chain sequence along with its context. This CDR3 has 14 amino acids. The germline V gene has CDR1 MNHEY and CDR2 SVGAGI. Trimming at V came to 6 bases and at J to 7 bases, leaving 9 bases not matched to a gene. The data were obtained in a study of blood T cell repertoires in COVID-19. Only in-frame clones appear in the TCRdb table, and some are missing; sequencing was by immunoSEQ multiplex PCR. The data show about 270,000 clones, with around 86% seen just once and roughly 8% held by the top ten. V is TRBV6-5 and J is TRBJ1-3; TRBD1 agrees at 7 bases. The clonotype comes from a man in his forties with active or convalescent COVID-19. What was sequenced was peripheral blood. DNA for the CDR3: TGTGCCAGCAGCCTACAGGGGAGAGGGAACACCATATATTTT. Translated, it gives CASSLQGRGNTIYF.